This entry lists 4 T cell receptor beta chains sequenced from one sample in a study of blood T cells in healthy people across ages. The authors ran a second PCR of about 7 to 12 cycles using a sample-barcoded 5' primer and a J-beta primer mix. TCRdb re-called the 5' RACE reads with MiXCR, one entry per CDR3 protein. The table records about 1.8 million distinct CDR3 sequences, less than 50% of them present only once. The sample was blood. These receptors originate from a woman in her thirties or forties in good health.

The CDR3 loop reads CASSQEPGMNYGYTF. DNA of the CDR3: TGCGCCAGCAGCCAAGAACCCGGGATGAACTATGGCTACACCTTC. The genes are TRBV4-3 and TRBJ1-2; D unclear. The V gene lost 0 bases and the J gene lost 2 bases, with 10 bases spanning the gap. Germline loops: CDR1 LGHNA, CDR2 YSLEER. The CDR3 loop spans 15 amino acids.

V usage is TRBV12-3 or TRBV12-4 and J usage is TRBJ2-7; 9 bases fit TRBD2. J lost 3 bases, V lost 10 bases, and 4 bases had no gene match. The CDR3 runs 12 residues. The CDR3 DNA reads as TGTGCCACGGGCGGGGGGGGCTACGAGCAGTACTTC. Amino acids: CATGGGGYEQYF.

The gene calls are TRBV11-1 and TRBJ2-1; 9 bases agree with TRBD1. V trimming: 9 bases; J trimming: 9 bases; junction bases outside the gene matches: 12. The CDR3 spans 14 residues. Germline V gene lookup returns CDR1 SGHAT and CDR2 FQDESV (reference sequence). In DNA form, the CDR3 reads TGTGCCAGTAAAGGAAGGGGACAGGGTACTGAGCAGTTCTTC. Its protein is CASKGRGQGTEQFF.

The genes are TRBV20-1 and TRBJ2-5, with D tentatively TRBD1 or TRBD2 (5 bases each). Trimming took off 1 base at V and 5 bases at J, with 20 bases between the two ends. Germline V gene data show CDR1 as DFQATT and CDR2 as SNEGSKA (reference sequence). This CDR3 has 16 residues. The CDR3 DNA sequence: TGCAGTGCTAGAGGTAGAGTTGGGACGCGGCGGGAGACCCAGTACTTC. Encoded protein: CSARGRVGTRRETQYF.